The 15 T cell receptor beta chains presented below share a single source sample, sequenced in a study of vaccination and CD4 T cells after COVID-19. Sequencing of cultured CD4+ T cell DNA used the Oncomine TCR Beta short-read assay. A single record per CDR3 protein comes from TCRdb applying MiXCR to the PCR reads. The sample has roughly 5,000 distinct CDR3 sequences, almost 60% seen once. The antigens for these receptors are not known. Treatment noted: roughly nine-day PBMC culture with coronavirus spike peptide pools or control peptides (ViraFEST assay). Harvesting of the unexposed donor's CD4+ T cells predated the COVID-19 pandemic (2011-2018). Sequencing was done on a sample of CD4+ T cells from blood, cultured in vitro. The receptors here all came from a human donor in good health.

This chain uses TRBV24-1 with TRBJ2-5; 12 positions agree with TRBD1. This CDR3 region has 15 residues. Per the germline V gene, CDR1 is KGHDR and CDR2 is SFDVKD. With V trimmed by 4 bases and J by 5 bases, 4 bases remained unmatched. CDR3: CATSDPGQGAETQYF. The CDR3 region has the DNA TGTGCCACCAGTGACCCGGGACAGGGGGCGGAGACCCAGTACTTC.

The genes are TRBV3-1 and TRBJ2-7, with 13 bases identical to TRBD2. The germline V gene encodes CDR1 LGHDT and CDR2 YNNKEL (reference sequence). V lost 4 bases, J lost 3 bases, and 6 bases stayed unmatched. This CDR3 comprises 16 residues. The CDR3 spells CASSPQRLAGGYEQYF. The CDR3 nucleotides are TGTGCCAGCAGCCCGCAAAGACTAGCGGGGGGCTACGAGCAGTACTTC.

This rearrangement joins TRBV27 to TRBJ1-5; no definite D call. V shed 0 bases and J shed 15 bases, with 3 bases lying between them. Germline-derived CDR1 and CDR2 are MNHEY and SMNVEV (reference sequence). The CDR3 is 9 amino acids. The CDR3 nucleotides read TGTGCCAGCAGTTTATCTGCGCATTTT. As protein: CASSLSAHF.

The chain has TRBV6-2 or TRBV6-3 and TRBJ1-1; D not certain. Germline assignment: CDR1 MNHEY and CDR2 SVGEGT. Trimming left V 10 bases short and J 1 base short, with 13 bases between. This CDR3 contains 13 residues. The DNA of the CDR3 is TGTGCCACCTATGTGCGCTCGAACACTGAAGCTTTCTTT. It is translated as CATYVRSNTEAFF.

The genes are TRBV27 and TRBJ1-1; D remains ambiguous. Deletions cut 6 bases from V and 1 base from J, with 12 bases between. Per germline, CDR1 MNHEY and CDR2 SMNVEV (reference sequence). The CDR3 has 14 residues. CDR3 sequence reads: CASRMRGQNTEAFF. Here the CDR3 DNA reads TGTGCCAGCAGAATGCGAGGCCAGAACACTGAAGCTTTCTTT.

The J gene is TRBJ1-6, the V gene TRBV5-4; D perhaps matches TRBD1 (5 bases). CDR1 and CDR2 from the germline V gene are SGHNT and YYREEE (reference sequence). The length of the CDR3 is 15 residues. V was pared by 4 bases and J by 7 bases, with 15 bases between. In DNA form, the CDR3 reads TGTGCCAGCAGCCTCCAGGGTTCGGTAAATTCACCCCTCCACTTT. Its translation: CASSLQGSVNSPLHF.

This sequence joins TRBV2 and TRBJ1-2; D gene uncertain. There are 13 residues in the CDR3. From germline, CDR1 is SNHLY and CDR2 FYNNEI. V was pared by 7 bases and J by 3 bases, with 12 bases between. The CDR3 region has the DNA TGTGCCAGCACCGACCGGGGTTACTATGGCTACACCTTC. Amino acid sequence: CASTDRGYYGYTF.

This clonotype was found a few times. Here the CDR3 reads CSAAHSNQPQHF. The DNA of the CDR3 is TGCAGTGCAGCCCATAGCAATCAGCCCCAGCATTTT. The chain carries TRBV20-1 and TRBJ1-5; D call uncertain. V was trimmed by 6 bases and J by 0 bases, leaving 6 bases between them. The germline gives CDR1 DFQATT, CDR2 SNEGSKA (reference sequence). The CDR3 covers 12 residues.

This chain links TRBV6-1 with TRBJ2-3, with 11 bases aligning to TRBD2. The CDR3 is 15 residues long. Looked up from germline, CDR1 is MNHNS and CDR2 is SASEGT. The trim removed 6 bases at V and 4 bases at J, leaving 6 bases unmatched. The CDR3 DNA reads as TGTGCCAGCAGCCCCCGGACTAGCGGGTCAGATACGCAGTATTTT. Amino acids: CASSPRTSGSDTQYF.

The chain employs TRBV7-9 and TRBJ2-2; TRBD2 aligns across 7 bases. Germline V lookup: CDR1 SEHNR, CDR2 FQNEAQ (reference sequence). Trimming removed 5 bases from V and 7 bases from J; junction bases left unmatched: 4. The CDR3 length is 13 residues. The CDR3 loop is CASSRSGDGELFF. The CDR3 DNA sequence: TGTGCCAGCAGCCGAAGCGGGGACGGGGAGCTGTTTTTT.

This clonotype occurred once. This chain joins TRBV21-1 and TRBJ2-5; no DNA check was done on the table's D call, TRBD2. TRBV21-1 is described as a pseudogene. The CDR3 is 17 residues long. Written as DNA, the CDR3 is TGTGCCAGCAGCAAATTTAATGGGAGGTCTAGCTTGGAGACCCAGTACTTC. As protein: CASSKFNGRSSLETQYF.

This sequence joins TRBV10-2 and TRBJ2-3, with TRBD2 identical over 13 bases. Germline V CDR1 and CDR2: WSHSY, SAAADI. CDR3 length: 17 amino acids. V trimming: 11 bases; J trimming: 0 bases; junction bases outside the gene matches: 11. The CDR3 DNA reads as TGCGCCCCCGGGTTCACTAGCGGGAGGGCTAGCACAGATACGCAGTATTTT. It is translated as CAPGFTSGRASTDTQYF.

The chain is built from TRBV28 and TRBJ2-2, with 9 bases that match TRBD2. Unmatched junction bases numbered 8, after V lost 5 bases and J lost 7 bases. This CDR3 comprises 15 residues. The V gene's germline CDR1 is MDHEN and CDR2 SYDVKM. The DNA for the CDR3 is TGTGCCAGCAGTCGCGGGGGGGCAACGGGCGGGGAGCTGTTTTTT. It yields the protein CASSRGGATGGELFF. The whole variable domain, remainder taken from reference TRBV28 and TRBJ2-2, is DVKVTQSSRYLVKRTGEKVFLECVQDMDHENMFWYRQDPGLGLRLIYFSYDVKMKEKGDIPEGYSVSREKKERFSLILESASTNQTSMYLCASSRGGATGGELFFGEGSRLTVL.

The chain recombines TRBV6-1 with TRBJ1-3, with D maybe TRBD1 (5 bases). CDR1 and CDR2 (germline): MNHNS, SASEGT. The V end lost 10 bases, the J end lost 8 bases, and 21 bases lay between the germline ends. This CDR3 comprises 14 residues. CDR3 bases: TGTGCCACCCTCTGGGGTCAGGGTACCCACACCATATATTTT. This encodes CATLWGQGTHTIYF.

This clonotype was observed a handful of times. The chain couples TRBV24-1 to TRBJ2-5; the D gene could be TRBD1 or TRBD2 (5 bases each). Germline CDR1 is KGHDR and CDR2 is SFDVKD. Trimming took off 9 bases at V and 4 bases at J, with 20 bases between the two ends. The CDR3 runs 15 residues. The CDR3 sequence is CATSSGGSPGETQYF. CDR3 bases: TGTGCCACCTCGAGTGGGGGAAGCCCAGGAGAGACCCAGTACTTC.